Here is one T cell receptor (beta chain) with its context. As processed by the authors: Reference gene primers were amplified, and this amplification served to estimate nucleated cell counts. The table came from immunoSEQ multiplex PCR; TCRdb's copy has only in-frame clones and leaves some out. The D gene and trimming were derived from the DNA, and the V and J assignments and clone size from that table. This sample yields just over 75,000 clones, of which around 80% are seen a single time; about 5% belongs to the top ten. This CDR3 comprises 15 residues. From germline, CDR1 is SGHTA and CDR2 FQGTGA. V lost 5 bases, J lost 2 bases, and 15 bases lay in between. The data derive from a study of blood T cell repertoires in COVID-19. The wider study: Acute and convalescent COVID-19 specimens originated in the United States, Italy and Spain. In each case, the material was cDNA or gDNA derived from T cells, B-cell-depleted T cells, or PBMCs.

The sequenced sample consisted of peripheral blood. The J gene is TRBJ2-5, the V gene TRBV7-3, with D perhaps TRBD2 (6 bases). This clonotype originated in a man in his 60s with active or convalescent COVID-19. The CDR3 DNA reads as TGTGCCAGCAGCCCTGCTGCGGGGCCACAAGAGACCCAGTACTTC. It translates to CASSPAAGPQETQYF.